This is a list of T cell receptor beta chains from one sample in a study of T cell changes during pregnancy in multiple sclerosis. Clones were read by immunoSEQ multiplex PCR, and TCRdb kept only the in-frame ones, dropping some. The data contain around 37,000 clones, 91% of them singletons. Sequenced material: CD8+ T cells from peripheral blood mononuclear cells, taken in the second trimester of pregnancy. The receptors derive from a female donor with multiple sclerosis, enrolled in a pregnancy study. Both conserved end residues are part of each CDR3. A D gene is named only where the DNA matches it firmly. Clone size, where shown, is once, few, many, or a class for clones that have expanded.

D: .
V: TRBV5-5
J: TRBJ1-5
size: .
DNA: TGTGCCAGCAGCCTAAGACAGTACTCGGACCATAGCAATCAGCCCCAGCATTTT
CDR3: CASSLRQYSDHSNQPQHF

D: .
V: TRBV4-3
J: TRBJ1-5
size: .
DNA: TGCGCCAGCAGCCAAGATACTGTTACGGGGGATCAGCCCCAGCATTTT
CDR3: CASSQDTVTGDQPQHF

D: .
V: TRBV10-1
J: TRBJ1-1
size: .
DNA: TGCGCCAGCAGTGGCGGACAGAAAGAAGCTTTCTTT
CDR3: CASSGGQKEAFF

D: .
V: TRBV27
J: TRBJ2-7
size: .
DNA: TGTGCCAGCAGTTTAACAGTCTCCTACGAGCAGTACTTC
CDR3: CASSLTVSYEQYF

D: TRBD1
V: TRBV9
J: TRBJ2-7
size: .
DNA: TGTGCCAGCACCGGGACAGGGACCCAGCAGTACTTC
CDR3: CASTGTGTQQYF

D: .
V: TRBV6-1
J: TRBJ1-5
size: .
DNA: TGTGCCAGCAGTGAAGCGTCAGGGAACAATCAGCCCCAGCATTTT
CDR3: CASSEASGNNQPQHF

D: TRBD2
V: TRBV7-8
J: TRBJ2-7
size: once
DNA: TGTGCCAGCAGCTTAGCGGGACTACAGTACTTC
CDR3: CASSLAGLQYF

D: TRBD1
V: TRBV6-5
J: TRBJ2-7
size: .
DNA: TGTGCCAGCAGTGGGACAGGGGTCTACGAGCAGTACTTC
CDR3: CASSGTGVYEQYF

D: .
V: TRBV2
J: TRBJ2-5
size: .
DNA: TGTGCCAGCTACTATGAGGAGACCCAGTACTTC
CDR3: CASYYEETQYF

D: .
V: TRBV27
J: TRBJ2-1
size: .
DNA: TGTGCCAGCAGTTTAGGTGGGGCGGGGAGTGAGCAGTTCTTC
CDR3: CASSLGGAGSEQFF

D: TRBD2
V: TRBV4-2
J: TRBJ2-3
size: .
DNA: TGTGCCAGCAGTTTCCGAGCGGGGGCCCAGGCTGATACGCAGTATTTT
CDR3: CASSFRAGAQADTQYF

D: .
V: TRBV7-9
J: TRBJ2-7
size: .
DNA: TGTGCCAGCACCTCAGAACGAACCCAGGGGCCCCACGAGCAGTACTTC
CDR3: CASTSERTQGPHEQYF

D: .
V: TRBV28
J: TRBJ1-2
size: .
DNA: TGTGCCAGCAGTTTAAGCACTAACTATGGCTACACCTTC
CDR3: CASSLSTNYGYTF

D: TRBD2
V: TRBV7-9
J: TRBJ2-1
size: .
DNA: TGTGCCAGCAGCCCACCGACTAGCGGGGCGTACAATGAGCAGTTCTTC
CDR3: CASSPPTSGAYNEQFF

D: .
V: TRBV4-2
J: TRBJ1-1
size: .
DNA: TGTGCCAGCAGCCGACAGAATGAAGCTTTCTTT
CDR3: CASSRQNEAFF

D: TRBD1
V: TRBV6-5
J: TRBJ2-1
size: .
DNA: TGTGCCAGCAGTTACGGACAGGGACCTGCATATGAGCAGTTCTTC
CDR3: CASSYGQGPAYEQFF

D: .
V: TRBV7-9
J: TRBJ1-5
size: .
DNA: TGTGCCAGCAGCTTACAGGGGAGGCCCCAGCATTTT
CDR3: CASSLQGRPQHF